Below, 22 T cell receptor beta chains from the same sample are listed, as sequenced in a study of T cell responses to AZD1222 COVID-19 vaccine. Clones were read by immunoSEQ multiplex PCR, and TCRdb kept only the in-frame ones, dropping some. This sample yields about 110,000 clones, of which around 85% are seen a single time; 5% to 7% belongs to the top ten. The specimen was peripheral blood, collected on day 0 of AZD1222 vaccination. These receptor sequences come from an adult in good health.

The J gene is TRBJ1-2, the V gene TRBV11-2; weak D call: TRBD1 (6 bases). This CDR3 has 13 amino acids. V gave up 2 bases and J gave up 4 bases, with 8 bases separating them. Germline values: CDR1 SGHAT, CDR2 FQNNGV. The CDR3 sequence: CASSLSGVYGYTF. CDR3 DNA: TGTGCCAGCAGCTTATCAGGGGTCTATGGCTACACCTTC.

This clone came up once. Here the CDR3 DNA reads TGTGCCAGCTCACCCTCAATTAACAGGGGAGGCAATCAGCCCCAGCATTTT. Translation: CASSPSINRGGNQPQHF. This chain uses TRBV18 with TRBJ1-5; 7 bases agree with TRBD1. Germline loops: CDR1 KGHSH, CDR2 LQKENI. With 3 bases clipped from V and 2 bases from J, the junction kept 10 bases outside the gene matches. This CDR3 region has 17 residues.

V is TRBV7-2 and J is TRBJ1-6; TRBD1 matches at 8 bases. From germline, CDR1 is SGHTA and CDR2 FQGNSA. The CDR3 extends over 15 amino acids. V lost 4 bases, J lost 14 bases, and 13 bases stayed unmatched. As DNA, the CDR3 is TGTGCCAGCAGCTCCCCGGACAGGGTTAGGGTCACCCTCCACTTT. Amino acids: CASSSPDRVRVTLHF. Combining the CDR3 with reference TRBV7-2 and TRBJ1-6 gives the whole variable domain GAGVSQSPSNKVTEKGKDVELRCDPISGHTALYWYRQSLGQGLEFLIYFQGNSAPDKSGLPSDRFSAERTGGSVSTLTIQRTQQEDSAVYLCASSSPDRVRVTLHFGNGTRLTVT.

The chain employs TRBV28 and TRBJ1-3, with D perhaps TRBD1 (5 bases). This CDR3 has 17 amino acids. Trimming removed 0 bases at V and 2 bases at J, with 14 bases between. CDR1 and CDR2 from the germline V gene are MDHEN and SYDVKM. The CDR3 spells CASSLWSSGGAGNTIYF. As DNA, the CDR3 is TGTGCCAGCAGTTTATGGTCCTCTGGGGGGGCTGGAAACACCATATATTTT.

The chain carries TRBV24-1 and TRBJ2-1; maybe TRBD1 (5 bases). V lost 4 bases to trimming and J lost 2 bases, with 17 bases between them. CDR3 length: 17 residues. Germline V CDR1 and CDR2: KGHDR, SFDVKD. The CDR3 sequence is CATSDPNQGGAYNEQFF. In nucleotides, the CDR3 is TGTGCCACCAGTGACCCCAACCAGGGTGGCGCCTACAATGAGCAGTTCTTC.

The rearrangement joins TRBV23-1 to TRBJ2-7; 7 bases map to TRBD2. TRBV23-1 is designated an ORF whose function remains uncertain. This CDR3 has 15 amino acids. V lost 0 bases to trimming and J lost 3 bases; unmatched junction nucleotides: 5. In DNA form, the CDR3 reads TGCGCCAGCAGTCAATCGAGGGAGGGAGTCTACGAGCAGTACTTC. It encodes CASSQSREGVYEQYF.

CDR3 bases: TGTGCCAGCAGCGTAGCGAGCGGTGGCACTGGAAACACCATATATTTT. It is translated as CASSVASGGTGNTIYF. The rearrangement uses TRBV9 and TRBJ1-3; D call uncertain. V gave up 0 bases and J gave up 2 bases, with 12 bases separating them. CDR1 and CDR2 from the germline V gene are SGDLS and YYNGEE. The CDR3 is made up of 16 amino acids.

The rearrangement links TRBV4-2 to TRBJ2-7, with 11 bases that match TRBD2. CDR1 and CDR2 from the germline V gene are LGHNA and YNFKEQ. This CDR3 is 16 amino acids long. With V trimmed by 0 bases and J by 2 bases, 3 bases remained unmatched. The CDR3 DNA is TGTGCCAGCAGCCAAGACCCTAGCGGGGGGCCCTACGAGCAGTACTTC. Its protein is CASSQDPSGGPYEQYF.

The rearrangement joins TRBV4-1 to TRBJ1-5; D is perhaps TRBD1 (5 bases). Germline CDR1 MGHRA, CDR2 YSYEKL. There are 15 residues in the CDR3. V shed 0 bases and J shed 2 bases, with 8 bases lying between them. The CDR3 loop is CASSQEMTGNQPQHF. The CDR3 coding sequence is TGCGCCAGCAGCCAAGAAATGACAGGCAATCAGCCCCAGCATTTT.

V is TRBV11-1 and J is TRBJ2-3; the D gene is possibly TRBD2 (5 bases). The ends were cut back, 6 bases at V and 0 bases at J, with 16 bases in the middle. This CDR3 is built from 16 residues. CDR1 is SGHAT and CDR2 is FQDESV in the germline V gene (reference sequence). CDR3 in DNA: TGTGCCAGCAGTCCCCGTGGAGGCTCTAGCACAGATACGCAGTATTTT. Residues: CASSPRGGSSTDTQYF.

This clone came up once. This chain links TRBV12-3 or TRBV12-4 with TRBJ2-7; D is unresolved. The CDR3 totals 13 residues. V lost 6 bases to trimming and J lost 2 bases, with 11 bases between them. CDR3 loop: CASSDGNPYEQYF. The CDR3 DNA reads TGTGCCAGCAGCGACGGAAATCCCTACGAGCAGTACTTC.

The rearrangement links TRBV19 to TRBJ2-7; tentative D call: TRBD2 (5 bases). This CDR3 comprises 14 residues. Deletions cut 5 bases from V and 2 bases from J, with 13 bases between. Per germline, CDR1 LNHDA and CDR2 SQIVND (reference sequence). For the CDR3, the DNA is TGTGCCAGTAGTGCCGGGCCGAGGGCCTACGAGCAGTACTTC. Protein sequence: CASSAGPRAYEQYF.

The J gene is TRBJ2-7, the V gene TRBV2, with unresolved D. This CDR3 comprises 11 residues. Trimming took 1 base from V and 4 from J, leaving 2 bases between them. Germline values: CDR1 SNHLY, CDR2 FYNNEI. The DNA for the CDR3 is TGTGCCAGCAGTGAAGTGTACGAGCAGTACTTC. Translating it yields CASSEVYEQYF.

The rearrangement uses TRBV6-1 and TRBJ2-1, with 9 positions matching TRBD2. The CDR3 is made up of 15 amino acids. Germline V gives CDR1 MNHNS, CDR2 SASEGT. Losses at the gene ends were 2 bases for V and 8 bases for J; bases not matched to a gene: 7. CDR3 in DNA: TGTGCCAGCAGTGAACCGGCGGGGGGGCCCTATGAGCAGTTCTTC. Its translation: CASSEPAGGPYEQFF.

The sample holds a few counts of this clone. V usage is TRBV27 and J usage is TRBJ1-6; D is undetermined. V was trimmed by 2 bases and J by 6 bases, leaving 2 bases between them. CDR3 length: 12 residues. Germline V lookup: CDR1 MNHEY, CDR2 SMNVEV (reference sequence). CDR3 amino acids: CASSLVNSPLHF. In DNA, the CDR3 is TGTGCCAGCAGTTTAGTTAATTCACCCCTCCACTTT.

The chain employs TRBV7-2 and TRBJ2-3; D remains unclear. The germline gives CDR1 SGHTA, CDR2 FQGNSA. V lost 0 bases and J 4 bases, leaving 5 bases between the germline ends. The CDR3 is 13 amino acids. CDR3: CASSLAFADTQYF. As DNA, the CDR3 is TGTGCCAGCAGCTTAGCCTTCGCAGATACGCAGTATTTT. The full variable domain, its missing parts supplied by reference TRBV7-2 and TRBJ2-3, is GAGVSQSPSNKVTEKGKDVELRCDPISGHTALYWYRQSLGQGLEFLIYFQGNSAPDKSGLPSDRFSAERTGGSVSTLTIQRTQQEDSAVYLCASSLAFADTQYFGPGTRLTVL.

The chain combines TRBV10-3 with TRBJ2-7; 9 nucleotides agree with TRBD2. The germline V gene has CDR1 ENHRY and CDR2 SYGVKD. V was clipped by 2 bases and J by 3 bases; unmatched bases: 11. The CDR3 runs to 17 residues. The CDR3 loop is CAISEPRLSGGHYEQYF. Here the CDR3 DNA reads TGTGCCATCAGTGAGCCACGACTTAGCGGGGGACACTACGAGCAGTACTTC.

The chain employs TRBV7-9 and TRBJ2-7; tentative D call: TRBD1 (5 bases). The CDR3 has 16 amino acids. Per germline, CDR1 SEHNR and CDR2 FQNEAQ (reference sequence). The ends were cut back, 1 base at V and 4 bases at J, with 17 bases in the middle. CDR3 DNA sequence: TGTGCCAGCAGCTTAGGGGTGGGGCAGATAGAATACGAGCAGTACTTC. It specifies CASSLGVGQIEYEQYF.

This clone was picked up many times. The V and J genes are TRBV2 and TRBJ1-1, with D perhaps TRBD1 (5 bases). CDR3 length: 14 amino acids. Trimming took off 4 bases at V and 4 bases at J, with 13 bases between the two ends. Germline-derived CDR1 and CDR2 are SNHLY and FYNNEI. The CDR3 is CASSGVGGSTEAFF. The CDR3 DNA reads TGTGCCAGCAGTGGGGTTGGGGGGAGCACTGAAGCTTTCTTT.

In this sample, this clone turned up many times. The gene calls are TRBV30 and TRBJ1-2; D ambiguous. Between the trimmed V and J ends, which lost 4 bases and 12 bases, there was a span of 6 bases. CDR3 length equals 8 residues. In germline, CDR1 is GTSNPN, CDR2 SVGIG (reference sequence). In nucleotides, the CDR3 is TGTGCCTGGACCCGTGACACCTTC. Translated, it gives CAWTRDTF.

This chain links TRBV6-6 with TRBJ2-7, with 8 bases aligning to TRBD1. The CDR3 is made up of 16 amino acids. Per germline, CDR1 MNHNY and CDR2 SVGAGI (reference sequence). V trimming: 4 bases; J trimming: 2 bases; junction bases outside the gene matches: 10. The DNA of the CDR3 is TGTGCCAGCAGTTTGTCCCGGGACAGGAAAACCTACGAGCAGTACTTC. Encoded protein: CASSLSRDRKTYEQYF.

This clone has a single count. The chain couples TRBV19 to TRBJ2-3; 7 nucleotides match TRBD2. The germline CDR1 and CDR2 sequences are LNHDA and SQIVND (reference sequence). CDR3 size: 13 residues. Trimming removed 6 bases from V and 3 bases from J; junction bases left unmatched: 3. The CDR3 DNA is TGTGCCAGTAGGGAGGGAGGGACAGATACGCAGTATTTT. It encodes CASREGGTDTQYF. The full variable domain, its missing parts supplied by reference TRBV19 and TRBJ2-3, is DGGITQSPKYLFRKEGQNVTLSCEQNLNHDAMYWYRQDPGQGLRLIYYSQIVNDFQKGDIAEGYSVSREKKESFPLTVTSAQKNPTAFYLCASREGGTDTQYFGPGTRLTVL.